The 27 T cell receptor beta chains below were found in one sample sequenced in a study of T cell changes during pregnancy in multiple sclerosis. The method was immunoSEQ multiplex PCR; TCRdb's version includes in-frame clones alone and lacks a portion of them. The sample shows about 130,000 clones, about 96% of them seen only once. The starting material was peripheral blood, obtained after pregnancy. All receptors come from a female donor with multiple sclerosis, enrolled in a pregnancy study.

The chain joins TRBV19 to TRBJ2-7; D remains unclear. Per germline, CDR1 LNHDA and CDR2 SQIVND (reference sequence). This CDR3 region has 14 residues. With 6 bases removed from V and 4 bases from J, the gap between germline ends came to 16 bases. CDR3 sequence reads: CASRSSTATYEQYF. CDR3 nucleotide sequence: TGTGCCAGTAGGTCCAGCACAGCAACTTACGAGCAGTACTTC.

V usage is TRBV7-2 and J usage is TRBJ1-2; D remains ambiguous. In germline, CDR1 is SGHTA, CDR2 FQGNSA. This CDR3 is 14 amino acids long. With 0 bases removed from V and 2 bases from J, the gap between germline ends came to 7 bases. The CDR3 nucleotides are TGTGCCAGCAGCTTAGCGCGACAAAACTATGGCTACACCTTC. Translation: CASSLARQNYGYTF.

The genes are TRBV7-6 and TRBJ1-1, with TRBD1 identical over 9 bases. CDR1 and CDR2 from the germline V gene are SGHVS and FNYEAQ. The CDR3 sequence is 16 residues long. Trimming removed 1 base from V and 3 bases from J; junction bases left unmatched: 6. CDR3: CASSLESTGGHTEAFF. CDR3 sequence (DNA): TGTGCCAGCAGCTTAGAATCTACAGGGGGCCACACTGAAGCTTTCTTT.

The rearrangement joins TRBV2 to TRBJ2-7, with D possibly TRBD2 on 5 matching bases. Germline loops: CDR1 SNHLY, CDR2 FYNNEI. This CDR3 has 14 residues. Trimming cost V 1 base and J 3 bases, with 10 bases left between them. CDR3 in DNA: TGTGCCAGCAGTGAAGAGATAGGAGGCTACGAGCAGTACTTC. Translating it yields CASSEEIGGYEQYF. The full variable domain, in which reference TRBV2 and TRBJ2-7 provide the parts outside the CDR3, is EPEVTQTPSHQVTQMGQEVILRCVPISNHLYFYWYRQILGQKVEFLVSFYNNEISEKSEIFDDQFSVERPDGSNFTLKIRSTKLEDSAMYFCASSEEIGGYEQYFGPGTRLTVT.

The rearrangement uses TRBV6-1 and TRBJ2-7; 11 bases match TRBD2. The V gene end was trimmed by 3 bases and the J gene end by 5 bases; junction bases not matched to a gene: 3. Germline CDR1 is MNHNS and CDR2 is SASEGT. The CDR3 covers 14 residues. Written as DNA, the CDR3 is TGTGCCAGCAGTGATACTAGCGGGAGCCACGAGCAGTACTTC. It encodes CASSDTSGSHEQYF.

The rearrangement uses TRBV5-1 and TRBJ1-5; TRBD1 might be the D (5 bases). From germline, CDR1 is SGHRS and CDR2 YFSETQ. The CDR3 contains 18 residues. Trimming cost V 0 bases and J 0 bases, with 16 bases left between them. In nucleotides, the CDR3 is TGCGCCAGCAGCTTGGCCGAGGACACAATCCATAGCAATCAGCCCCAGCATTTT. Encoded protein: CASSLAEDTIHSNQPQHF.

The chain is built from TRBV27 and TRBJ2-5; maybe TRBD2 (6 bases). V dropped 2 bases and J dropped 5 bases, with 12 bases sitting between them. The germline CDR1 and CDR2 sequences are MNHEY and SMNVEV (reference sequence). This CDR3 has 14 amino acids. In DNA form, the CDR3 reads TGTGCCAGCAGTTTAGTCGGGGGTATGGAGACCCAGTACTTC. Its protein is CASSLVGGMETQYF.

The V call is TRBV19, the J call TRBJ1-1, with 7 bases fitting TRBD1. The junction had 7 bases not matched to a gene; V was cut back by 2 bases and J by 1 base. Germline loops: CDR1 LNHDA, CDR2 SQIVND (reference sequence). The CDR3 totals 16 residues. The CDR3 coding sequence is TGTGCCAGTAGTATACCGGACAGGTTGGAGAACACTGAAGCTTTCTTT. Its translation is CASSIPDRLENTEAFF.

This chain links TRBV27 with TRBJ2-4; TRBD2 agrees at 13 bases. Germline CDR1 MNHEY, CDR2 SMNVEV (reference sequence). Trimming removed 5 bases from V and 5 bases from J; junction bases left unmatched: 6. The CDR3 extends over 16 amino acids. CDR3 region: CASSVRLAGGQNIQYF. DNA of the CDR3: TGTGCCAGCAGTGTGAGACTAGCGGGAGGACAAAACATTCAGTACTTC.

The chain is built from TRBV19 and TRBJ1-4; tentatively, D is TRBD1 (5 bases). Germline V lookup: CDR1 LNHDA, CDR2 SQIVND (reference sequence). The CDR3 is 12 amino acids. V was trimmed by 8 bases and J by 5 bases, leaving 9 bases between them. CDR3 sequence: CASSRQNEKLFF. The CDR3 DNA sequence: TGTGCCAGTTCACGACAGAATGAAAAACTGTTTTTT. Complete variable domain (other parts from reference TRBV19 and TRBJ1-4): DGGITQSPKYLFRKEGQNVTLSCEQNLNHDAMYWYRQDPGQGLRLIYYSQIVNDFQKGDIAEGYSVSREKKESFPLTVTSAQKNPTAFYLCASSRQNEKLFFGSGTQLSVL.

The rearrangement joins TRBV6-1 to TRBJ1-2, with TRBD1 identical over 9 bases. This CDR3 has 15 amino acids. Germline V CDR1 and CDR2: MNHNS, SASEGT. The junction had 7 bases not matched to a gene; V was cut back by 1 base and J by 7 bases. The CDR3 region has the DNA TGTGCCAGCAGTGAAGGACCGGGACAGGGAGCTGGCTACACCTTC. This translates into CASSEGPGQGAGYTF.

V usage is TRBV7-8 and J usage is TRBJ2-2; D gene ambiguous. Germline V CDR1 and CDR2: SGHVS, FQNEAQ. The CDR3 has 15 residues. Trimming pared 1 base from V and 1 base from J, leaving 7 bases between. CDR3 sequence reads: CASSLDSRNTGELFF. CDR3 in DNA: TGTGCCAGCAGCTTAGACTCAAGGAACACCGGGGAGCTGTTTTTT. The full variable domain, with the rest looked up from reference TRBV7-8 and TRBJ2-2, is GAGVSQSPRYKVAKRGQDVALRCDPISGHVSLFWYQQALGQGPEFLTYFQNEAQLDKSGLPSDRFFAERPEGSVSTLKIQRTQQEDSAVYLCASSLDSRNTGELFFGEGSRLTVL.

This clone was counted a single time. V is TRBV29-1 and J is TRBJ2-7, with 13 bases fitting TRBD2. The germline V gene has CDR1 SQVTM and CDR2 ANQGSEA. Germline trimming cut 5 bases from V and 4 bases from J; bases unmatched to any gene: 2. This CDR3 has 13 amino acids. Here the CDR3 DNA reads TGCAGCGTTCGGACTAGCGGGAGTTACGAGCAGTACTTC. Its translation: CSVRTSGSYEQYF.

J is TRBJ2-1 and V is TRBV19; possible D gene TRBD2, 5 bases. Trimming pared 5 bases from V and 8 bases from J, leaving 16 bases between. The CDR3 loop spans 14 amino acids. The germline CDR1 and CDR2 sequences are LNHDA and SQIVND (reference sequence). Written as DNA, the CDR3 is TGTGCCAGTAGTCCGGACTTAAGGGTAGATGAGCAGTTCTTC. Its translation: CASSPDLRVDEQFF.

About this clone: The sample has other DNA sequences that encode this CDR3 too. For the CDR3, the DNA is TGCGCCAGCAGCTTGGTGGCTAGCGGGTACAATGAGCAGTTCTTC. This codes for CASSLVASGYNEQFF. The J gene is TRBJ2-1, the V gene TRBV5-1, with 8 nucleotides matching TRBD2. This CDR3 contains 15 residues. The V segment lost 0 bases and the J segment 4 bases; nucleotides outside the gene matches: 3. Germline values: CDR1 SGHRS, CDR2 YFSETQ.

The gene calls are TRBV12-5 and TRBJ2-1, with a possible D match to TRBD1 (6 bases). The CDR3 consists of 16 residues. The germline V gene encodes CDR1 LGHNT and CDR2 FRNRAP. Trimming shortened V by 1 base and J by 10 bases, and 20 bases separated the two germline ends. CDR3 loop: CASGLARGIGRGEQFF. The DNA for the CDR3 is TGTGCTAGTGGTTTGGCCCGGGGCATAGGCAGGGGCGAGCAGTTCTTC.

CDR3 amino acids: CASRADRGRAFF. The CDR3 region has the DNA TGTGCCAGCAGAGCGGACAGGGGGCGAGCTTTCTTT. V is TRBV6-1 and J is TRBJ1-1; TRBD1 agrees at 11 bases. The CDR3 is made up of 12 amino acids. The germline V gene encodes CDR1 MNHNS and CDR2 SASEGT. Trimming removed 6 bases from V and 10 bases from J; junction bases left unmatched: 4.

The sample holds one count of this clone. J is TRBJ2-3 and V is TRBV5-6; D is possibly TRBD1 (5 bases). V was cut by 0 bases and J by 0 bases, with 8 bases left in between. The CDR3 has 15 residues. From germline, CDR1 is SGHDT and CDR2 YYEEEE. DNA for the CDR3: TGTGCCAGCAGCTTGGGGGGCGGCAGCACAGATACGCAGTATTTT. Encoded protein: CASSLGGGSTDTQYF. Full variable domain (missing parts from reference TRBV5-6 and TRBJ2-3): DAGVTQSPTHLIKTRGQQVTLRCSPKSGHDTVSWYQQALGQGPQFIFQYYEEEERQRGNFPDRFSGHQFPNYSSELNVNALLLGDSALYLCASSLGGGSTDTQYFGPGTRLTVL.

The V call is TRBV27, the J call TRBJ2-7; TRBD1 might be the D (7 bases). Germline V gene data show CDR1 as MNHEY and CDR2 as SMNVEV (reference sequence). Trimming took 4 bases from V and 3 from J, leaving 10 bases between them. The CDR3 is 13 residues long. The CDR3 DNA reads TGTGCCAGCAGTTGGGGGGACAGCTACGAGCAGTACTTC. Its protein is CASSWGDSYEQYF.

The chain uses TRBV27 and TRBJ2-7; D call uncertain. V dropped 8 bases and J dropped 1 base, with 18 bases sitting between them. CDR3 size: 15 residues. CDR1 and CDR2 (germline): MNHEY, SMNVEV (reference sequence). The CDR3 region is CASRLISASSYEQYF. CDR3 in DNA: TGTGCCAGCCGGCTCATCAGTGCTAGTTCCTACGAGCAGTACTTC.

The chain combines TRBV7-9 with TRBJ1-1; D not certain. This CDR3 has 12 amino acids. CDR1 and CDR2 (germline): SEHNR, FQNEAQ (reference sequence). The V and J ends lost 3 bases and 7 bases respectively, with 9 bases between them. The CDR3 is CASSFEGGEAFF. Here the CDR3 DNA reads TGTGCCAGCAGCTTTGAGGGAGGTGAAGCTTTCTTT.

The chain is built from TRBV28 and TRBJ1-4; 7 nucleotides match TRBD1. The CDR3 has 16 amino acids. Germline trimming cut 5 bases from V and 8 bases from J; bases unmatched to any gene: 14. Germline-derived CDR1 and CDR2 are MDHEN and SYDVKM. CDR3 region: CASSPPDRAGKEKLFF. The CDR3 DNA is TGTGCCAGCAGTCCGCCCGACAGGGCAGGAAAAGAAAAACTGTTTTTT. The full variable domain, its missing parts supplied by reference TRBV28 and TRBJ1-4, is DVKVTQSSRYLVKRTGEKVFLECVQDMDHENMFWYRQDPGLGLRLIYFSYDVKMKEKGDIPEGYSVSREKKERFSLILESASTNQTSMYLCASSPPDRAGKEKLFFGSGTQLSVL.

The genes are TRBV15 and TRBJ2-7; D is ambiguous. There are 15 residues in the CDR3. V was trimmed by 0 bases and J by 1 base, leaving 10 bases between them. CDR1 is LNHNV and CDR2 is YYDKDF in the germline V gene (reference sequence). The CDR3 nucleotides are TGTGCCACCAGCAGAGAGGTGGCACCTTCCTACGAGCAGTACTTC. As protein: CATSREVAPSYEQYF.

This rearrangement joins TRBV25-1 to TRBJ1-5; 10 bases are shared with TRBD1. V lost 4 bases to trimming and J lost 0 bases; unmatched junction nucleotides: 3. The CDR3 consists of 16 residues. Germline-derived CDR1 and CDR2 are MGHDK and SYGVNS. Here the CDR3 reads CASSAGTGDSNQPQHF. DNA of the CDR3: TGTGCCAGCAGTGCCGGGACAGGGGATAGCAATCAGCCCCAGCATTTT.

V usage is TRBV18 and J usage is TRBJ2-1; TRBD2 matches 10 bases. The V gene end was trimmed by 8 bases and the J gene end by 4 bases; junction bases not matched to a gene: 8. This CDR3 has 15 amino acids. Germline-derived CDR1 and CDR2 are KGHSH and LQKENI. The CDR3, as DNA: TGTGCCAGCCAGCTAGCGGGAGATGTGTACAATGAGCAGTTCTTC. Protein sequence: CASQLAGDVYNEQFF.

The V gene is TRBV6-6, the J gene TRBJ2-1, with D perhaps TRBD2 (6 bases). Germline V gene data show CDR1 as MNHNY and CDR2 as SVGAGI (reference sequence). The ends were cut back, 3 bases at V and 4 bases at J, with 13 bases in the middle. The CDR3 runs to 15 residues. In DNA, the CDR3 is TGTGCCAGCAGTTATCCCCGCGGGGAATACAATGAGCAGTTCTTC. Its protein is CASSYPRGEYNEQFF.

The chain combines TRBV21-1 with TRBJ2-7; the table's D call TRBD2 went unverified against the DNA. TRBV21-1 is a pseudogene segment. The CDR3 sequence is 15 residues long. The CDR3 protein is CASSKPPSGSYEQYF. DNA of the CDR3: TGTGCCAGCAGCAAACCCCCTAGCGGGAGCTACGAGCAGTACTTC.